This T cell receptor (beta chain) was captured by sequencing in a study of T cells in Graves' hyperthyroidism and ophthalmopathy. Concerning this clonotype itself: Its antigen is as yet unknown.

There were TCR beta CDR3 regions amplified from RNA transcripts. With the HTBI primer set, the TCR CDR3 went through a first round of RT-PCR. TCRdb used MiXCR to reprocess the multiplex PCR reads, holding one entry per CDR3 protein. The sample includes a few hundred thousand distinct CDR3 sequences, about a fifth seen only once; the top ten take approximately 25%. The V and J ends lost 5 bases and 0 bases respectively, with 13 bases between them. Germline CDR1 is SEHNR and CDR2 is FQNEAQ (reference sequence). The CDR3 loop spans 15 amino acids. Study observations and caveats: Researchers found most expanded thyroid clonotypes above 0.001 in blood as well. From stable hyperthyroidism, ophthalmopathy was separated by a 13 V-J model. Onset of ophthalmopathy came a median about 6.5 months after the model predicted it.

The sequenced sample was blood. The rearrangement uses TRBV7-9 and TRBJ1-1; TRBD1 might be the D (6 bases). The TCR was taken from a man between 18 and 29 years old with Graves' hyperthyroidism. The CDR3 DNA is TGTGCCAGCAGCCCTCAGGGGTCGTTGAACACTGAAGCTTTCTTT. Translation gives CASSPQGSLNTEAFF.